A selection of T cell receptor beta chains follows, all from one sample in a study of blood T cell repertoires in COVID-19. Clones were read by immunoSEQ multiplex PCR, and TCRdb kept only the in-frame ones, dropping some. The sample has 45,000 to 65,000 clones, more than 85% seen once. Sequenced material: peripheral blood. Every receptor here comes from a man in his forties or fifties with acute or convalescent COVID-19. Each CDR3 is given with its conserved first and last residue. D genes are given only for firm matches. For some rows the clone size is stated as once, few or many, or as a class when expanded; others skip it.

size,V,J,D,CDR3,DNA
.,TRBV25-1,TRBJ2-1,TRBD2,CASSERWGKREGRDEQFF,TGTGCCAGCAGTGAAAGGTGGGGCAAGCGGGAGGGCCGGGATGAGCAGTTCTTC
.,TRBV3-1/TRBV3-2,TRBJ2-1,.,CASSQEGLDEQFF,TGTGCCAGCAGCCAAGAGGGGCTCGATGAGCAGTTCTTC
few,TRBV11-2,TRBJ2-7,.,CASSLDGTSYEQYF,TGTGCCAGCAGCTTAGATGGCACCTCCTACGAGCAGTACTTC
.,TRBV11-3,TRBJ2-5,TRBD1,CASSPRTGRETQYF,TGTGCCAGCAGCCCCCGGACAGGGAGGGAGACCCAGTACTTC
.,TRBV19,TRBJ2-1,.,CASSIGANNEQFF,TGTGCCAGTAGTATAGGGGCAAACAATGAGCAGTTCTTC
.,TRBV19,TRBJ1-1,.,CASSARQPMNTEAFF,TGTGCCAGTAGTGCCAGACAGCCCATGAACACTGAAGCTTTCTTT
.,TRBV27,TRBJ2-7,TRBD2,CASSLSWLAGGVAPYEQYF,TGTGCCAGCAGTTTATCGTGGCTAGCGGGAGGCGTGGCCCCCTACGAGCAGTACTTC
.,TRBV7-2,TRBJ1-1,TRBD1,CASSRQGATEAFF,TGTGCCAGCAGCCGACAGGGGGCAACTGAAGCTTTCTTT
.,TRBV7-6,TRBJ2-7,.,CASSISGTAYEQYF,TGTGCCAGCAGCATCTCCGGGACTGCCTACGAGCAGTACTTC
.,TRBV30,TRBJ1-2,TRBD1,CAWMDRGNYGYTF,TGTGCCTGGATGGACAGGGGTAACTATGGCTACACCTTC
.,TRBV11-3,TRBJ2-7,TRBD2,CASSLPGRLSYEQYF,TGTGCCAGCAGCTTACCCGGGAGGCTCTCCTACGAGCAGTACTTC
.,TRBV6-5,TRBJ2-1,.,CASSYSGQAQFF,TGTGCCAGCAGTTACTCGGGCCAGGCCCAATTCTTC
.,TRBV3-1/TRBV3-2,TRBJ2-1,.,CASSQDPRGSTYNEQFF,TGTGCCAGCAGCCAAGATCCCCGGGGGTCTACCTACAATGAGCAGTTCTTC
.,TRBV5-1,TRBJ2-1,.,CASTMTGYSDEQFF,TGCGCCAGCACCATGACAGGTTATTCGGATGAGCAGTTCTTC
.,TRBV9,TRBJ2-3,.,CASSVFSGASTDTQYF,TGTGCCAGCAGCGTTTTCAGCGGTGCTAGCACAGATACGCAGTATTTT
.,TRBV11-3,TRBJ2-3,TRBD2,CASSISGLAGGTDTQYF,TGTGCCAGCAGCATCTCAGGGCTAGCGGGGGGCACAGATACGCAGTATTTT
.,TRBV6-5,TRBJ1-2,.,CASSYPLGGYTF,TGTGCCAGCAGTTACCCCCTCGGGGGCTACACCTTC
.,TRBV30,TRBJ2-3,.,CAWSVPQEGTDTQYF,TGTGCCTGGAGTGTACCGCAGGAGGGCACAGATACGCAGTATTTT
.,TRBV10-1,TRBJ2-2,TRBD2,CASSDRGGSSYTGELFF,TGCGCCAGCAGCGACCGGGGCGGGAGCTCTTACACCGGGGAGCTGTTTTTT
.,TRBV20-1,TRBJ2-1,.,CSASLRDEQFF,TGCAGTGCTAGTCTCCGGGATGAGCAGTTCTTC
.,TRBV9,TRBJ2-7,TRBD2,CASSRGLAGAPYEQYF,TGTGCCAGCAGCAGGGGACTAGCGGGAGCGCCCTACGAGCAGTACTTC
.,TRBV20-1,TRBJ2-7,.,CSAPYTYEQYF,TGCAGTGCCCCCTATACCTACGAGCAGTACTTC
.,TRBV7-9,TRBJ1-4,.,CASCRAGGEKLFF,TGTGCCAGCTGCCGGGCCGGAGGCGAAAAACTGTTTTTT
.,TRBV19,TRBJ2-1,TRBD1,CASSRGQSSYNEQFF,TGTGCCAGTAGTAGGGGACAGAGCTCCTACAATGAGCAGTTCTTC
.,TRBV2,TRBJ1-3,.,CASRVTLYRAGNTIYF,TGTGCCAGCAGGGTGACCCTTTACAGGGCTGGAAACACCATATATTTT
.,TRBV4-1,TRBJ2-5,TRBD1,CASSPGQGIETQYF,TGCGCCAGCAGTCCGGGACAGGGGATCGAGACCCAGTACTTC
.,TRBV2,TRBJ1-5,TRBD1,CASSSTGTGNQPQHF,TGTGCCAGCAGTTCTACCGGGACAGGGAATCAGCCCCAGCATTTT
.,TRBV11-2,TRBJ2-2,.,CASSLDRSTGELFF,TGTGCCAGCAGCTTAGATCGGTCCACCGGGGAGCTGTTTTTT
once,TRBV9,TRBJ1-6,TRBD1,CASSARQGPIYSPLHF,TGTGCCAGCAGCGCACGACAGGGTCCCATTTATTCACCCCTCCACTTT
.,TRBV19,TRBJ2-1,TRBD2,CASSIPGLAGALGSYNEQFF,TGTGCCAGTAGTATCCCGGGACTAGCGGGAGCGTTAGGATCCTACAATGAGCAGTTCTTC
once,TRBV7-9,TRBJ2-6,TRBD1,CASSPGTAGANVLTF,TGTGCCAGCAGCCCGGGGACAGCTGGGGCCAACGTCCTGACTTTC
.,TRBV12-5,TRBJ1-1,.,CASGFMGAGTEAFF,TGTGCTAGTGGTTTTATGGGGGCTGGGACTGAAGCTTTCTTT
few,TRBV5-4,TRBJ2-5,TRBD1,CASSLAPGTGETQYF,TGTGCCAGCAGCTTGGCTCCAGGGACAGGAGAGACCCAGTACTTC
few,TRBV30,TRBJ2-3,.,CAWNPGRTDTQYF,TGTGCCTGGAATCCAGGGCGGACAGATACGCAGTATTTT
.,TRBV5-4,TRBJ1-2,.,CASSLNRGYGYTF,TGTGCCAGCAGCTTGAATAGGGGGTATGGCTACACCTTC
.,TRBV7-9,TRBJ1-1,TRBD1,CASSPPGQGSDGDTEAFF,TGTGCCAGCAGCCCACCCGGACAGGGAAGTGATGGCGACACTGAAGCTTTCTTT
.,TRBV19,TRBJ2-7,.,CASSTARTYEQYF,TGTGCCAGTAGTACTGCTAGAACCTACGAGCAGTACTTC
.,TRBV10-3,TRBJ2-7,TRBD1,CAISTLQGQDEQYF,TGTGCCATCAGTACGTTACAGGGGCAGGACGAGCAGTACTTC
.,TRBV2,TRBJ1-5,TRBD1,CASNVDRDYQPQHF,TGTGCCAGCAATGTGGACAGGGATTATCAGCCCCAGCATTTT
.,TRBV19,TRBJ2-1,TRBD1,CATLSGTANEQFF,TGTGCCACCCTATCTGGGACAGCCAATGAGCAGTTCTTC
.,TRBV7-9,TRBJ1-5,TRBD1,CASSLFGTDNQPQHF,TGTGCCAGCAGCTTATTTGGGACAGACAATCAGCCCCAGCATTTT
.,TRBV15,TRBJ2-3,.,CATSRDGGRDTQYF,TGTGCCACCAGCAGAGACGGGGGAAGGGATACGCAGTATTTT
.,TRBV7-9,TRBJ2-7,.,CASSREPGGLASF,TGTGCCAGCAGTCGAGAACCCGGAGGACTTGCATCCTTC
.,TRBV27,TRBJ1-3,.,CASSLYPTTTDGNTIYF,TGTGCCAGCAGCTTATACCCCACCACGACTGACGGAAACACCATATATTTT
.,TRBV9,TRBJ2-7,TRBD1,CASSVEVHRGYEQYF,TGTGCCAGCAGCGTAGAGGTGCACAGGGGTTACGAGCAGTACTTC
.,TRBV7-9,TRBJ2-1,.,CASSRRGAHDNEQFF,TGTGCCAGCAGTCGACGCGGGGCCCACGACAATGAGCAGTTCTTC
.,TRBV11-2,TRBJ2-7,.,CASSARGRYEQYF,TGTGCCAGCAGCGCCAGGGGGAGGTACGAGCAGTACTTC
.,TRBV18,TRBJ1-4,TRBD1,CASSPSGGSVEKLFF,TGTGCCAGCTCACCCTCAGGGGGCTCGGTTGAAAAACTGTTTTTT
.,TRBV19,TRBJ1-5,TRBD1,CASQDRVASNQPQHF,TGTGCCAGCCAGGACAGGGTTGCTAGCAATCAGCCCCAGCATTTT
few,TRBV7-2,TRBJ2-5,TRBD1,CASSRDRGETQYF,TGTGCCAGCAGCCGAGACAGGGGAGAGACCCAGTACTTC
.,TRBV19,TRBJ2-4,TRBD1,CASSPQGQGAGDIQYF,TGTGCCAGTAGTCCTCAAGGACAGGGGGCCGGGGACATTCAGTACTTC
.,TRBV7-2,TRBJ1-2,TRBD1,CASSRTGGREYGYTF,TGTGCCAGCAGCAGAACAGGGGGAAGAGAGTATGGCTACACCTTC
.,TRBV3-1/TRBV3-2,TRBJ2-3,.,CASSPNRGRVGGTDTQYF,TGTGCCAGCAGCCCTAACCGAGGCAGGGTTGGCGGCACAGATACGCAGTATTTT
once,TRBV7-2,TRBJ2-7,.,CASSLVSSGEQYF,TGTGCCAGCAGCTTAGTATCGTCCGGGGAGCAGTACTTC
once,TRBV7-2,TRBJ1-5,.,CASSLAVGVGQPQHF,TGTGCCAGCAGCTTAGCGGTCGGGGTCGGGCAGCCCCAGCATTTT
.,TRBV13,TRBJ2-2,.,CASSLAGYSGELFF,TGTGCCAGCAGCTTAGCAGGGTATTCCGGGGAGCTGTTTTTT
.,TRBV18,TRBJ2-7,TRBD2,CASSPGGGRFYEQYF,TGTGCCAGCTCACCAGGGGGCGGGAGGTTTTACGAGCAGTACTTC